The 15 T cell receptor beta chains below all came from one sample that was sequenced in a study of blood T cell repertoires in COVID-19. The assay was immunoSEQ multiplex PCR, and TCRdb's table has in-frame clones only and misses some. The sample has 110,000 to 150,000 clones, 70% to 85% seen once. Sequencing was carried out using peripheral blood. The receptors were sampled from a man between 60 and 70 years old with acute or convalescent COVID-19.

The chain links TRBV6-5 to TRBJ1-5; D uncertain. V lost 4 bases, J lost 1 base, and 8 bases lay in between. This CDR3 has 14 residues. The germline gives CDR1 MNHEY, CDR2 SVGAGI. The CDR3 loop reads CASSLGGSNQPQHF. The CDR3 DNA is TGTGCCAGCAGTTTGGGAGGGAGCAATCAGCCCCAGCATTTT.

The rearrangement joins TRBV21-1 to TRBJ2-5; TRBD1, the D gene given by the table, was not confirmed from the DNA. TRBV21-1 constitutes a pseudogene. The CDR3 is 11 amino acids. The CDR3 here is CASFGTKTQYF. The CDR3 DNA follows: TGTGCCAGTTTTGGGACAAAGACCCAGTACTTC.

This clone showed up just once. The rearrangement joins TRBV5-1 to TRBJ2-1; weak D call: TRBD2 (5 bases). Trimming pared 4 bases from V and 9 bases from J, leaving 17 bases between. There are 14 residues in the CDR3. Per the germline V gene, CDR1 is SGHRS and CDR2 is YFSETQ. CDR3 nucleotide sequence: TGCGCCAGCAGCGGCGACTCTCACGGGGTTGAGCAGTTCTTC. Translated, it gives CASSGDSHGVEQFF. Filled out from reference TRBV5-1 and TRBJ2-1, the complete variable domain reads KAGVTQTPRYLIKTRGQQVTLSCSPISGHRSVSWYQQTPGQGLQFLFEYFSETQRNKGNFPGRFSGRQFSNSRSEMNVSTLELGDSALYLCASSGDSHGVEQFFGPGTRLTVL.

This chain joins TRBV10-3 and TRBJ1-6; D gene unclear. In germline, CDR1 is ENHRY, CDR2 SYGVKD. CDR3 length: 15 amino acids. V lost 6 bases and J 6 bases, leaving 15 bases between the germline ends. The CDR3 spells CAIRREGVVNSPLHF. CDR3 nucleotides: TGTGCCATCAGGAGGGAGGGAGTGGTTAATTCACCCCTCCACTTT.

The gene calls are TRBV19 and TRBJ1-1; maybe TRBD1 (5 bases). This CDR3 contains 16 residues. The germline V gene encodes CDR1 LNHDA and CDR2 SQIVND (reference sequence). V was shortened by 1 base and J by 5 bases, with 17 bases between the two germline ends. The DNA for the CDR3 is TGTGCCAGTAGTATAGGAGGAACAGCCCGGGGGACTGAAGCTTTCTTT. It translates to CASSIGGTARGTEAFF. Full variable domain (missing parts from reference TRBV19 and TRBJ1-1): DGGITQSPKYLFRKEGQNVTLSCEQNLNHDAMYWYRQDPGQGLRLIYYSQIVNDFQKGDIAEGYSVSREKKESFPLTVTSAQKNPTAFYLCASSIGGTARGTEAFFGQGTRLTVV.

The CDR3 DNA reads as TGCGCCAGCAGTCCACTTATATTCCCCAGGCATGAGCAGTTCTTC. Translated: CASSPLIFPRHEQFF. The genes are TRBV23-1 and TRBJ2-1; D gene ambiguous. TRBV23-1 belongs to the ORF category, with a function that is uncertain. The CDR3 totals 15 residues. The ends were cut back, 4 bases at V and 8 bases at J, with 18 bases in the middle.

This clone was seen ten or more times. The chain is built from TRBV27 and TRBJ2-7, with D tentatively TRBD2 (5 bases). The ends were cut back, 4 bases at V and 5 bases at J, with 15 bases in the middle. The CDR3 is 14 residues long. Germline V gene sequence: CDR1 MNHEY, CDR2 SMNVEV (reference sequence). The CDR3 DNA reads TGTGCCAGCAGTTCCGCCCCGGGGTTCGACGAGCAGTACTTC. Amino acid sequence: CASSSAPGFDEQYF.

The rearrangement links TRBV28 to TRBJ1-5; TRBD1 is a possible D gene (5 bases). Trimming shortened V by 10 bases and J by 3 bases, and 16 bases separated the two germline ends. Germline V gene data show CDR1 as MDHEN and CDR2 as SYDVKM. The CDR3 runs 14 residues. The chain's CDR3 is CATHPGQHNQPQHF. Written as DNA, the CDR3 is TGTGCCACCCACCCAGGGCAGCACAATCAGCCCCAGCATTTT.

This chain joins TRBV3-1 (or the pseudogene TRBV3-2) and TRBJ2-1, with a weak D call TRBD2 (6 bases). Germline CDR1 LGHDT, CDR2 YNNKEL (reference sequence). CDR3 length: 16 amino acids. V was trimmed by 3 bases and J by 0 bases, leaving 12 bases between them. CDR3 loop: CASSHTGTPSYNEQFF. CDR3 nucleotide sequence: TGTGCCAGCAGCCACACCGGGACTCCCTCCTACAATGAGCAGTTCTTC.

This clone was detected only a few times. The CDR3 loop reads CASSQGPRELSGANVLTF. The CDR3 DNA reads as TGCGCCAGCAGCCAAGGTCCCAGGGAACTATCTGGGGCCAACGTCCTGACTTTC. The rearrangement links TRBV4-3 to TRBJ2-6, with D possibly matching TRBD1 (5 bases). The CDR3 totals 18 residues. Trimming stripped 1 base from V and 1 base from J, with 14 bases between. Germline CDR1 LGHNA, CDR2 YSLEER.

On this clone itself: Other nucleotide sequences from this sample produce the same CDR3. The chain combines TRBV3-1 (or the pseudogene TRBV3-2) with TRBJ1-1; D is ambiguous. Per germline, CDR1 LGHDT and CDR2 YNNKEL (reference sequence). The CDR3 runs to 12 residues. The V and J ends lost 0 bases and 4 bases respectively, with 3 bases between them. The DNA for the CDR3 is TGTGCCAGCAGCCAAGAAGCCACTGAAGCTTTCTTT. Translation gives CASSQEATEAFF.

This clone has a single count. J is TRBJ2-7 and V is TRBV5-8; perhaps TRBD2 as D (6 bases). Germline V gene data show CDR1 as SGHTS and CDR2 as YDEGEE. The CDR3 runs to 14 residues. Between the trimmed V and J ends, which lost 2 bases and 5 bases, there was a span of 14 bases. The CDR3 DNA reads TGTGCCAGCAGCTTAGAGCTAGCGCCCAACGAGCAGTACTTC. It encodes CASSLELAPNEQYF.

The chain links TRBV19 to TRBJ2-5; 10 nucleotides align to TRBD1. This CDR3 spans 14 amino acids. From germline, CDR1 is LNHDA and CDR2 SQIVND (reference sequence). V lost 4 bases to trimming and J lost 3 bases; unmatched junction nucleotides: 2. In DNA, the CDR3 is TGTGCCAGTAGTAGGGGACAGGGGAAAGAGACCCAGTACTTC. Translation gives CASSRGQGKETQYF. The full variable domain, in which reference TRBV19 and TRBJ2-5 provide the parts outside the CDR3, is DGGITQSPKYLFRKEGQNVTLSCEQNLNHDAMYWYRQDPGQGLRLIYYSQIVNDFQKGDIAEGYSVSREKKESFPLTVTSAQKNPTAFYLCASSRGQGKETQYFGPGTRLLVL.

The V call is TRBV7-2, the J call TRBJ2-1; 7 bases fit TRBD2. V was clipped by 5 bases and J by 3 bases; unmatched bases: 7. This CDR3 region has 15 residues. Germline CDR1 is SGHTA and CDR2 is FQGNSA. DNA for the CDR3: TGTGCCAGCAGCCTTGGGGGAGGGTTCTACAATGAGCAGTTCTTC. Protein sequence: CASSLGGGFYNEQFF.

The chain combines TRBV30 with TRBJ1-4; TRBD1 is a possible D gene (6 bases). V lost 0 bases, J lost 7 bases, and 18 bases lay in between. The V gene's germline CDR1 is GTSNPN and CDR2 SVGIG (reference sequence). The CDR3 extends over 16 amino acids. CDR3 loop: CAWSVPTGFPGEKLFF. Written as DNA, the CDR3 is TGTGCCTGGAGTGTACCCACAGGGTTCCCGGGTGAAAAACTGTTTTTT.